The 29 T cell receptor beta chains reported below all come from one sample, sequenced in a study of cytomegalovirus exposure and HLA in healthy donors (dated by TCRdb to 2017 to 2019). Receptor libraries were prepared by the immunoSEQ multiplex PCR assay. The multiplex PCR relied on a mix of 60 forward primers for TCR Vbeta segments and 13 reverse primers for TCR Jbeta segments. Not all clones reach the TCRdb copy of this immuneACCESS table, which keeps in-frame sequences only. Checked studies attribute under half of the gap to unresolved V genes and leave the rest unexplained. The sample table holds around 140,000 clones, of which around 83% were seen once. Around 7.8% of the sample belongs to the ten largest clones. Specimen: PBMCs. All receptors come from a woman in her forties or fifties in good health and CMV-seropositive.

This chain connects TRBV18 to TRBJ1-1; tentative D call: TRBD1 (6 bases). Trimming took 4 bases from V and 1 from J, leaving 10 bases between them. The CDR3 contains 14 residues. Germline V gene sequence: CDR1 KGHSH, CDR2 LQKENI. CDR3 sequence (DNA): TGTGCCAGCTCACTCCCGGGACAGAACACTGAAGCTTTCTTT. This codes for CASSLPGQNTEAFF.

The chain recombines TRBV7-9 with TRBJ2-1; 9 bases are shared with TRBD2. The CDR3 is 14 amino acids. CDR1 and CDR2 (germline): SEHNR, FQNEAQ (reference sequence). V was pared by 4 bases and J by 7 bases, with 5 bases of the junction left unmatched. CDR3 DNA sequence: TGTGCCAGCAGCTCCGGGACTAGCAGAAATGAGCAGTTCTTC. Translation: CASSSGTSRNEQFF.

This clone appeared a few times. This chain connects TRBV5-1 to TRBJ1-2, with D perhaps TRBD1 (6 bases). V lost 4 bases, J lost 2 bases, and 15 bases lay in between. Germline assignment: CDR1 SGHRS and CDR2 YFSETQ. This CDR3 has 15 amino acids. CDR3 loop: CASSDQGYRNYGYTF. In DNA form, the CDR3 reads TGCGCCAGCAGCGACCAGGGGTACAGAAACTATGGCTACACCTTC.

This clone appeared once. The chain couples TRBV5-1 to TRBJ1-2; D is perhaps TRBD1 (6 bases). The V and J ends lost 0 bases and 2 bases respectively, with 11 bases between them. CDR3 length equals 15 residues. CDR1 and CDR2 from the germline V gene are SGHRS and YFSETQ. The CDR3 DNA is TGCGCCAGCAGCTTGGGGACAGCGTCAAACTATGGCTACACCTTC. Translated: CASSLGTASNYGYTF.

The V call is TRBV9, the J call TRBJ2-5; 10 bases align to TRBD1. The CDR3 extends over 21 amino acids. The V gene end was trimmed by 0 bases and the J gene end by 1 base; junction bases not matched to a gene: 18. Germline values: CDR1 SGDLS, CDR2 YYNGEE. CDR3: CASSVAHSTGTGAWLQETQYF. CDR3 sequence (DNA): TGTGCCAGCAGCGTAGCTCATTCAACCGGGACAGGGGCTTGGCTCCAAGAGACCCAGTACTTC.

The chain carries TRBV7-3 and TRBJ2-5; TRBD2 agrees at 7 bases. The germline V gene has CDR1 SGHTA and CDR2 FQGTGA. V shed 1 base and J 4 bases; nucleotides not matched to a gene: 9. The CDR3 has 16 residues. The CDR3 protein is CASSLMGGSGGETQYF. The CDR3 DNA sequence: TGTGCCAGCAGCTTAATGGGCGGGAGTGGGGGAGAGACCCAGTACTTC.

CDR3 sequence reads: CASRTPAGVTNEQFF. The CDR3 DNA follows: TGTGCCAGTAGGACCCCAGCGGGAGTGACGAATGAGCAGTTCTTC. The chain carries TRBV19 and TRBJ2-1; TRBD2 aligns across 8 bases. The length of the CDR3 is 15 residues. V dropped 6 bases and J dropped 7; count of bases not matched to a gene: 11. Germline V CDR1 and CDR2: LNHDA, SQIVND (reference sequence).

The V gene is TRBV27, the J gene TRBJ2-6; D is unresolved. The germline V and J ends were trimmed by 5 bases and 0 bases, with 11 bases remaining between them. This CDR3 contains 16 residues. Germline loops: CDR1 MNHEY, CDR2 SMNVEV (reference sequence). The CDR3 is CASSPRRPSGANVLTF. The CDR3, as DNA: TGTGCCAGCAGTCCCCGGCGGCCCTCTGGGGCCAACGTCCTGACTTTC. Full variable domain (rest looked up from reference TRBV27 and TRBJ2-6): EAQVTQNPRYLITVTGKKLTVTCSQNMNHEYMSWYRQDPGLGLRQIYYSMNVEVTDKGDVPEGYKVSRKEKRNFPLILESPSPNQTSLYFCASSPRRPSGANVLTFGAGSRLTVL.

The V call is TRBV11-2, the J call TRBJ2-3, with TRBD2 identical over 8 bases. This CDR3 is built from 18 residues. The germline gives CDR1 SGHAT, CDR2 FQNNGV. The trim removed 6 bases at V and 5 bases at J, leaving 19 bases unmatched. CDR3 protein: CASRLGGVSGGARDTQYF. CDR3 nucleotide sequence: TGTGCCAGCAGACTAGGAGGCGTATCGGGGGGGGCCAGAGATACGCAGTATTTT.

The rearrangement uses TRBV6-1 and TRBJ2-2; 7 bases agree with TRBD1. Germline V gene lookup returns CDR1 MNHNS and CDR2 SASEGT. The CDR3 runs 14 residues. V shed 7 bases, J shed 4 bases, and the junction held 6 bases outside the gene matches. The CDR3 sequence: CASNEGAGTGELFF. The CDR3 DNA is TGTGCCAGCAATGAGGGGGCCGGCACCGGGGAGCTGTTTTTT.

The chain carries TRBV4-3 and TRBJ1-1; D is perhaps TRBD1 (6 bases). CDR1 and CDR2 from the germline V gene are LGHNA and YSLEER. V lost 3 bases to trimming and J lost 1 base, with 9 bases between them. The CDR3 totals 14 residues. CDR3 protein: CASSQPGQNTEAFF. The CDR3 DNA sequence: TGCGCCAGCAGCCAGCCGGGACAGAACACTGAAGCTTTCTTT.

The rearrangement links TRBV2 to TRBJ2-1, with TRBD2 matching 7 bases. The trim removed 1 base at V and 9 bases at J, leaving 9 bases unmatched. Germline values: CDR1 SNHLY, CDR2 FYNNEI. The CDR3 runs 15 residues. CDR3 coding DNA: TGTGCCAGCAGTGAAGACCCAGGACTAGTTTCTGAGCAGTTCTTC. Protein sequence: CASSEDPGLVSEQFF.

The chain recombines TRBV29-1 with TRBJ1-2; the match to TRBD1 covers 8 bases. The length of the CDR3 is 13 residues. Germline assignment: CDR1 SQVTM and CDR2 ANQGSEA. After removal of 4 bases from V and 1 base from J, the junction contained 2 bases not matched to a gene. CDR3: CSVGDRSNYGYTF. CDR3 DNA sequence: TGCAGCGTTGGGGACAGGAGTAACTATGGCTACACCTTC. Full variable domain (rest looked up from reference TRBV29-1 and TRBJ1-2): SAVISQKPSRDICQRGTSLTIQCQVDSQVTMMFWYRQQPGQSLTLIATANQGSEATYESGFVIDKFPISRPNLTFSTLTVSNMSPEDSSIYLCSVGDRSNYGYTFGSGTRLTVV.

V and J are TRBV29-1 and TRBJ1-4, with 7 bases matching TRBD1. This CDR3 has 14 residues. J lost 2 bases, V lost 5 bases, and 5 bases had no gene match. Germline V lookup: CDR1 SQVTM, CDR2 ANQGSEA. The CDR3 protein is CSVIGGRTNEKLFF. The DNA for the CDR3 is TGCAGCGTTATAGGGGGCAGGACTAATGAAAAACTGTTTTTT.

The DNA for the CDR3 is TGCAGCGTTGAGGCACGCCACCGTAACTATGGCTACACCTTC. Its translation is CSVEARHRNYGYTF. The gene calls are TRBV29-1 and TRBJ1-2; D gene uncertain. CDR3 length equals 14 residues. Germline V CDR1 and CDR2: SQVTM, ANQGSEA. The germline V and J ends were trimmed by 3 bases and 1 base, with 12 bases remaining between them.

The chain carries TRBV27 and TRBJ1-5, with D possibly being TRBD1 (5 bases). Germline loops: CDR1 MNHEY, CDR2 SMNVEV (reference sequence). Trimming cost V 6 bases and J 0 bases, with 18 bases left between them. This CDR3 contains 17 residues. The CDR3 DNA reads TGTGCCAGCAGCCAACCCCGACAGACACATAGCAATCAGCCCCAGCATTTT. Amino acids: CASSQPRQTHSNQPQHF.

The V gene is TRBV7-2, the J gene TRBJ1-5, with D perhaps TRBD1 (6 bases). The ends were cut back, 5 bases at V and 4 bases at J, with 9 bases in the middle. Germline V gives CDR1 SGHTA, CDR2 FQGNSA. The CDR3 loop spans 13 amino acids. CDR3 sequence (DNA): TGTGCCAGCAGCCGCACAGGGAATCAGCCCCAGCATTTT. Protein product: CASSRTGNQPQHF.

J is TRBJ1-4 and V is TRBV4-1; D not resolved. This CDR3 has 16 amino acids. The V gene's germline CDR1 is MGHRA and CDR2 YSYEKL. V was cut by 1 base and J by 8 bases, with 17 bases left in between. CDR3 loop: CASSQVVAAPSEKLFF. The CDR3 DNA reads as TGCGCCAGCAGCCAAGTAGTAGCGGCCCCTTCCGAAAAACTGTTTTTT.

The gene calls are TRBV5-1 and TRBJ2-5; D possibly corresponds to TRBD1 (6 bases). V lost 2 bases and J 0 bases, leaving 14 bases between the germline ends. The germline CDR1 and CDR2 sequences are SGHRS and YFSETQ. CDR3 length equals 16 residues. The CDR3 loop reads CASSLARSGDQETQYF. DNA of the CDR3: TGCGCCAGCAGCTTAGCGAGGTCAGGGGACCAAGAGACCCAGTACTTC. The full variable domain, with the rest looked up from reference TRBV5-1 and TRBJ2-5, is KAGVTQTPRYLIKTRGQQVTLSCSPISGHRSVSWYQQTPGQGLQFLFEYFSETQRNKGNFPGRFSGRQFSNSRSEMNVSTLELGDSALYLCASSLARSGDQETQYFGPGTRLLVL.

The rearrangement joins TRBV27 to TRBJ1-2; D is perhaps TRBD1 (5 bases). Trimming cost V 7 bases and J 2 bases, with 17 bases left between them. Germline values: CDR1 MNHEY, CDR2 SMNVEV (reference sequence). There are 15 residues in the CDR3. The CDR3: CASTSYPAGNYGYTF. The DNA for the CDR3 is TGTGCCAGCACTTCCTACCCGGCAGGGAACTATGGCTACACCTTC.

The V and J genes are TRBV4-1 and TRBJ2-7, with TRBD2 identical over 7 bases. CDR3 length: 14 residues. V shed 1 base and J 6 bases; nucleotides not matched to a gene: 6. Germline lookup yields CDR1 MGHRA and CDR2 YSYEKL. The CDR3 reads CASSQVGGRGEQYF. Here the CDR3 DNA reads TGCGCCAGCAGCCAAGTGGGAGGGAGAGGCGAGCAGTACTTC.

The rearrangement links TRBV7-9 to TRBJ2-7; 10 bases are shared with TRBD1. This CDR3 is 14 amino acids long. The trim removed 5 bases at V and 2 bases at J, leaving 3 bases unmatched. In germline, CDR1 is SEHNR, CDR2 FQNEAQ (reference sequence). The CDR3 reads CASSPGQGTYEQYF. DNA for the CDR3: TGTGCCAGCAGCCCGGGACAGGGGACCTACGAGCAGTACTTC. The variable domain in full, completed from reference TRBV7-9 and TRBJ2-7, reads DTGVSQNPRHKITKRGQNVTFRCDPISEHNRLYWYRQTLGQGPEFLTYFQNEAQLEKSRLLSDRFSAERPKGSFSTLEIQRTEQGDSAMYLCASSPGQGTYEQYFGPGTRLTVT.

As DNA, the CDR3 is TGTGCCTGGAGTGTAATGGGACAGGGGCTCGATGGCTACACCTTC. Amino acid sequence: CAWSVMGQGLDGYTF. V and J are TRBV30 and TRBJ1-2; 10 nucleotides align to TRBD1. Looked up from germline, CDR1 is GTSNPN and CDR2 is SVGIG (reference sequence). The CDR3 spans 15 residues. Trimming at V came to 0 bases and at J to 6 bases, leaving 7 bases not matched to a gene.

The sample holds a few counts of this clone. V is TRBV6-6 and J is TRBJ2-7; possibly TRBD2 for D (5 bases). This CDR3 spans 13 amino acids. The germline V and J ends were trimmed by 8 bases and 0 bases, with 11 bases remaining between them. Germline values: CDR1 MNHNY, CDR2 SVGAGI (reference sequence). DNA of the CDR3: TGTGCCAGCTTCCACGGGGACTCCTACGAGCAGTACTTC. It encodes CASFHGDSYEQYF.

This chain connects TRBV20-1 to TRBJ1-1; D remains unclear. Germline assignment: CDR1 DFQATT and CDR2 SNEGSKA (reference sequence). The CDR3 contains 11 residues. The V end lost 7 bases, the J end lost 4 bases, and 10 bases lay between the germline ends. The CDR3 DNA reads TGCAGTGGCGTTAAGATCACTGAAGCTTTCTTT. Protein: CSGVKITEAFF.

The gene calls are TRBV5-5 and TRBJ1-2, with TRBD1 as a possible D gene (6 bases). Germline assignment: CDR1 SGHKS and CDR2 YYEKEE (reference sequence). The CDR3 is 14 amino acids. Trimming took off 3 bases at V and 6 bases at J, with 15 bases between the two ends. CDR3 amino acids: CASSSFRDKDGYTF. In DNA form, the CDR3 reads TGTGCCAGCAGCTCATTCCGGGACAAGGATGGCTACACCTTC.

The chain employs TRBV5-1 and TRBJ2-3; TRBD2 matches at 11 bases. Germline CDR1 is SGHRS and CDR2 is YFSETQ. The CDR3 loop spans 16 amino acids. Trimming cost V 0 bases and J 4 bases; bases outside gene matches: 4. CDR3 region: CASSLGLAGFSDTQYF. The CDR3 region has the DNA TGCGCCAGCAGCTTGGGACTAGCGGGGTTTTCAGATACGCAGTATTTT. Complete variable domain (other parts from reference TRBV5-1 and TRBJ2-3): KAGVTQTPRYLIKTRGQQVTLSCSPISGHRSVSWYQQTPGQGLQFLFEYFSETQRNKGNFPGRFSGRQFSNSRSEMNVSTLELGDSALYLCASSLGLAGFSDTQYFGPGTRLTVL.

The chain has TRBV30 and TRBJ2-7, with D perhaps matching TRBD2 (5 bases). CDR1 and CDR2 from the germline V gene are GTSNPN and SVGIG (reference sequence). V lost 5 bases to trimming and J lost 2 bases, with 16 bases between them. The CDR3 consists of 14 residues. CDR3 region: CAWALLDFPYEQYF. DNA for the CDR3: TGTGCCTGGGCCCTTTTGGACTTTCCCTACGAGCAGTACTTC.

This clone has just a few counts. The rearrangement uses TRBV5-1 and TRBJ2-3, with TRBD2 matching over 7 bases. Germline-derived CDR1 and CDR2 are SGHRS and YFSETQ. V dropped 0 bases and J dropped 3; count of bases not matched to a gene: 13. This CDR3 is built from 18 residues. The CDR3 region is CASSLVGSSGTTTDTQYF. CDR3 DNA sequence: TGCGCCAGCAGCTTGGTGGGGTCTAGCGGCACGACGACAGATACGCAGTATTTT.